In this sample, the clone carrying this TCR beta chain turned up once. This record comes from a study of shared T cell receptors in the human thymus. TCRdb's table, derived via immunoSEQ multiplex PCR, lists solely in-frame clones and lacks some. The sample holds 630,000 or so clones; around 87% are singletons and the top ten take about 0.0094%. In germline, CDR1 is GTSNPN, CDR2 SVGIG (reference sequence). The ends were cut back, 3 bases at V and 8 bases at J, with 8 bases in the middle. The CDR3 runs to 11 residues. This same sample was also part of a study on human thymus T cells. That report adds: Corrective cardiac operations yielded the resected thymus tissue. Usage of V and J genes appeared biased in thymic and blood repertoires.

Sequencing input: thymocytes. The receptor comes from a boy under two years old with a congenital heart defect. V usage is TRBV30 and J usage is TRBJ2-1; D call uncertain. The CDR3 loop reads CAWRTQDEQFF. CDR3 in DNA: TGTGCCTGGAGGACCCAGGATGAGCAGTTCTTC.